This T cell receptor (beta chain) emerged from a study of beta chain features in type 1 diabetes. Study outcomes and limitations: In the patient group, naive, central memory and Treg TCRB repertoires seemed more alike than in the healthy donor group.

Germline CDR1 and CDR2: SEHNR and FQNEAQ (reference sequence). Trimming left V 1 base short and J 15 bases short, with 16 bases between. The CDR3 has 13 amino acids. Each sorted population was over 95% pure. This clone was counted a few times. Its specificity is not known. TCRB transcripts that were expressed got sequenced, as all of the isolated RNA had been reverse transcribed. Measured with immunoSEQ multiplex PCR; TCRdb has only the in-frame clones, and not every one. The sample lists about 40,000 clones, 49% occurring once. Sequenced sample: central memory CD4+ T cells from blood. The chain employs TRBV7-9 and TRBJ2-1, with D tentatively TRBD2 (6 bases). This receptor was identified in a young woman in good health. The CDR3 sequence is CASSLEVTSPRFF. In DNA, the CDR3 is TGTGCCAGCAGCTTAGAGGTCACTAGCCCCAGGTTCTTC.